This T cell receptor (beta chain) originates from a study of shared clonotypes between healthy human individuals. Study background: A couple of female and three male donors aged 18 to 49 were enrolled. Study-wide points: The sampled material consisted only of blood, and tissue repertoires are likely to differ.

This clone showed up just once. What it recognizes is unknown. The data were produced by immunoSEQ multiplex PCR, yet TCRdb's version contains in-frame clones alone and is incomplete. In the table there are some 2.3 million clones, roughly 93% of which are singletons. V dropped 0 bases and J dropped 5 bases, with 15 bases sitting between them. There are 15 residues in the CDR3. Germline V gene lookup returns CDR1 SGHRS and CDR2 YFSETQ. The chain has TRBV5-1 and TRBJ2-7; D unresolved. Sequenced input: naive CD4+ T cells from PBMCs. Subset reported: CD45RA+ positively selected. This clonotype was sampled from a man aged 18 to 29 in good health. Some clones in this sample may be carry-over from other donors' samples. CDR3 residues: CASSLAGSLRDEQYF. Written as DNA, the CDR3 is TGCGCCAGCAGCTTGGCCGGAAGCTTAAGAGACGAGCAGTACTTC.